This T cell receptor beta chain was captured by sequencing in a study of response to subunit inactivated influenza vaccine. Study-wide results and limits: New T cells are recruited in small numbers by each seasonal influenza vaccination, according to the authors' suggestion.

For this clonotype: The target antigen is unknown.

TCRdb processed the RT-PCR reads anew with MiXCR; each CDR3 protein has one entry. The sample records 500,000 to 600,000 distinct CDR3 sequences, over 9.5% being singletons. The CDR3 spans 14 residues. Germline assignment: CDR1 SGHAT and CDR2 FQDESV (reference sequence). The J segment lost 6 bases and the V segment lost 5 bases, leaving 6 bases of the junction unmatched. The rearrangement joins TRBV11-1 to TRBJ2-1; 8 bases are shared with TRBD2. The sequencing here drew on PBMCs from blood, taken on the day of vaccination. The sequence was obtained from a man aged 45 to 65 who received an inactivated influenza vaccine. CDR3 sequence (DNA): TGTGCCAGCAGCCGGGGACTAGGGGCCAATGAGCAGTTCTTC. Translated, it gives CASSRGLGANEQFF.